This T cell receptor (beta chain) was recovered during a study of T cells after yellow fever vaccination. Study-level findings and limits: Booster samples showed a return of most primary-vaccination clones (almost 97% CD4, around 88% CD8).

With 5 bases removed from V and 1 base from J, the gap between germline ends came to 14 bases. The CDR3 sequence is 15 residues long. Germline CDR1 reads SGHTA; CDR2 reads FQGNSA. This clonotype was counted ten times or more. No antigen is known for it. 5'RACE template switching generated TCR cDNA, adding a universal primer site and UMIs. Each CDR3 protein is one row after TCRdb ran MiXCR on the 5' RACE reads. The sample lists under 150,000 distinct CDR3 sequences, about 7.7% seen once, with under 0.85% in the top ten. This chain connects TRBV7-2 to TRBJ1-1, with D unclear. The TCR originated in a man in his thirties or forties who received the YFV17D yellow fever vaccine. The sample here was CD4+ T cells sorted from PBMCs, taken 5 days after the yellow fever booster vaccination. The CDR3 loop is CASSPRTLSNTEAFF. Written as DNA, the CDR3 is TGTGCCAGCAGCCCGCGGACCCTATCGAACACTGAAGCTTTCTTT.